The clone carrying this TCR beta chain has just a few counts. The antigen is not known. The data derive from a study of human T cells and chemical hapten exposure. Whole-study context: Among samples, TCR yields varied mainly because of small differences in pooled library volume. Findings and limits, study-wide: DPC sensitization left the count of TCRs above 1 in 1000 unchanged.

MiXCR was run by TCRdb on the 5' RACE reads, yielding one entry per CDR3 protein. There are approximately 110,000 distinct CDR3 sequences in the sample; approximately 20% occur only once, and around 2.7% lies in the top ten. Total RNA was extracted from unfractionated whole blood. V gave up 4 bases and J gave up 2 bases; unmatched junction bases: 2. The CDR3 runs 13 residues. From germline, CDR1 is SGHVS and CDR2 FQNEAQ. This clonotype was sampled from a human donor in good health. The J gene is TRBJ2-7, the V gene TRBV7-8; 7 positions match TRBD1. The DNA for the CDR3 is TGTGCCAGCAGCTCGGGACAGACCTACGAGCAGTACTTC. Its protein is CASSSGQTYEQYF.